The rows below give T cell receptor beta chains drawn from one sample of a study of blood T cell repertoires in COVID-19. Here immunoSEQ multiplex PCR was the method, and the copy in TCRdb shows in-frame clones only, minus some. The sample holds tens of thousands of clones; about nine tenths are singletons and the top ten take 25% to 30%. The sample consisted of peripheral blood. Source of these receptors: a man over 45 with active or convalescent COVID-19. CDR3s include the opening cysteine and the closing phenylalanine or tryptophan.

TRBV5-1	TRBJ2-3	CASSLQGSSTDTQYF
TRBV28	TRBJ2-7	CASRYGTNEQYF
TRBV6-5	TRBJ2-1	CASSYANRGGNEQFF
TRBV21-1	TRBJ1-2	CASSMARGTTNYGYTF
TRBV5-4	TRBJ2-4	CASSQNSGNIQYF
TRBV7-8	TRBJ2-7	CASSGKSGFPYEQYF
TRBV15	TRBJ2-3	CATSRDLDRALTDTQYF
TRBV5-6	TRBJ2-5	CASSLLMLGGMETQYF
TRBV6-5	TRBJ2-5	CASTRQSRQETQYF
TRBV10-3	TRBJ2-7	CAISVSGADYEQYF
TRBV6-6	TRBJ1-1	CVTGMNTEAFF
TRBV30	TRBJ2-1	CAWSALLGGGRGINEQFF
TRBV30	TRBJ2-7	CAWSALPAYEQYF
TRBV10-3	TRBJ2-3	CAIGRVDTDTQYF
TRBV10-1	TRBJ2-3	CASSDFRRGARGDTQYF
TRBV19	TRBJ1-1	CASSMRRETEAFF